This entry concerns a single T cell receptor (beta chain). Sequencing used immunoSEQ multiplex PCR; TCRdb keeps in-frame clones, though not all of them. Of approximately 210,000 clones listed, approximately 90% are singletons. CDR1 MNHEY and CDR2 SVGAGI come from the germline V gene. V lost 6 bases and J lost 3, with 9 bases in between. The CDR3 totals 13 residues. This record comes from a study of blood T cell repertoires in COVID-19. This receptor was obtained from a woman aged 40 to 50 with acute or convalescent COVID-19. The chain employs TRBV6-5 and TRBJ1-3; TRBD1 might be the D (6 bases). Input material: peripheral blood. The CDR3 coding sequence is TGTGCCAGCAGACAGGGAGATGGAAACACCATATATTTT. It encodes CASRQGDGNTIYF.